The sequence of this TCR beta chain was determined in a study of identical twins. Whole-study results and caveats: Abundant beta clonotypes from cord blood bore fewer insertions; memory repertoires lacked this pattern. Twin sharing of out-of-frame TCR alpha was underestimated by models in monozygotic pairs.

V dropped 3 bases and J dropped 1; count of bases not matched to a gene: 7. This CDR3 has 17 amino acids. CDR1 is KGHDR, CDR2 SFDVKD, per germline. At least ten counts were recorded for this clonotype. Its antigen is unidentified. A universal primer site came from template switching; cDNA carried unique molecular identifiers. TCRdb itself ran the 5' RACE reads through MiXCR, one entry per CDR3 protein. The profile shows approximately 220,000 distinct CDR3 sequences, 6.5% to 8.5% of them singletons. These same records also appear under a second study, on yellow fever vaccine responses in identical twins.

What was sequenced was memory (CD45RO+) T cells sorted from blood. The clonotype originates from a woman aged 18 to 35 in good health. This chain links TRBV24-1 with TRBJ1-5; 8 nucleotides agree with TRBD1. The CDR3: CATSDHTGGGSNQPQHF. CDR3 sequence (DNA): TGTGCCACCAGTGATCATACAGGGGGAGGAAGCAATCAGCCCCAGCATTTT.